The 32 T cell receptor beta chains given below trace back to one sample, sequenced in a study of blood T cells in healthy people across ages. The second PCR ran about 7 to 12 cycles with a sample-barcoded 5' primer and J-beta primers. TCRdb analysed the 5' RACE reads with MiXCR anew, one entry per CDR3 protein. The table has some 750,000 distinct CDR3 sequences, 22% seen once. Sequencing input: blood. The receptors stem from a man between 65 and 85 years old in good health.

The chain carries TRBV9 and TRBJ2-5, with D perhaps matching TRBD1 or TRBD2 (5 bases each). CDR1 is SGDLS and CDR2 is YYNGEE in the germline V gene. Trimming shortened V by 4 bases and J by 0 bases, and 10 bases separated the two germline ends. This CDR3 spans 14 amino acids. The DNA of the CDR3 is TGTGCCAGCAGCATCCTGGGACACCAAGAGACCCAGTACTTC. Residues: CASSILGHQETQYF.

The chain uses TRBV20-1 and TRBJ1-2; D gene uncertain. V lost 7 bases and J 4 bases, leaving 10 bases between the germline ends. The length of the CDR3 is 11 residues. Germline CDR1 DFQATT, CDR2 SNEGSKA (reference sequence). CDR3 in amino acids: CSGGDVYGYTF. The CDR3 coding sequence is TGCAGTGGCGGAGACGTCTATGGCTACACCTTC.

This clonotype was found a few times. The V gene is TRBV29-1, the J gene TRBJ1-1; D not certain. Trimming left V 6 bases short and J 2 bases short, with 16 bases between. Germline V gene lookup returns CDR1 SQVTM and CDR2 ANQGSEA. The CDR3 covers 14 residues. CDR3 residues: CSVQPRTVNTEAFF. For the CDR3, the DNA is TGCAGCGTCCAACCTAGGACCGTAAACACTGAAGCTTTCTTT.

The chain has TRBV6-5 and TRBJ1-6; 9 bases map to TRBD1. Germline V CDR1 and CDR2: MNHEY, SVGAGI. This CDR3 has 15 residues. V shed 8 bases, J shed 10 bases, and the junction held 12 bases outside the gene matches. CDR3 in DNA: TGTGCCAGCGGGGACAGGGTATTTGTCGGCTCACCCCTCCACTTT. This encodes CASGDRVFVGSPLHF.

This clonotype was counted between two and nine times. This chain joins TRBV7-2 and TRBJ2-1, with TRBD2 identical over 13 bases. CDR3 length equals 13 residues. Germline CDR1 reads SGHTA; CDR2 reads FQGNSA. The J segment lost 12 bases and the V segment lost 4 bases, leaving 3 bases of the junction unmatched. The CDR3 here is CASSSGLAGRQFF. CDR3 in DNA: TGTGCCAGCAGCTCGGGACTAGCGGGACGGCAGTTCTTC.

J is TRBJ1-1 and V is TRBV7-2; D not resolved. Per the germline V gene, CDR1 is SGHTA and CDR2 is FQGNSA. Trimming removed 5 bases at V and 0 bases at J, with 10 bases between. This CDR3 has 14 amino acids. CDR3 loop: CASSLASLNTEAFF. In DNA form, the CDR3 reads TGTGCCAGCAGCCTGGCGAGCCTGAACACTGAAGCTTTCTTT.

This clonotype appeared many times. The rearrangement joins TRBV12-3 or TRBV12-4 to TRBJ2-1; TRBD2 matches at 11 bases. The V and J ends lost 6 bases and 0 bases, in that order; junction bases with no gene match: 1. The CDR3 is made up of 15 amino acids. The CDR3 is CASRTSGSSYNEQFF. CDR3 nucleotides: TGTGCCAGCAGAACTAGCGGGAGCTCCTACAATGAGCAGTTCTTC.

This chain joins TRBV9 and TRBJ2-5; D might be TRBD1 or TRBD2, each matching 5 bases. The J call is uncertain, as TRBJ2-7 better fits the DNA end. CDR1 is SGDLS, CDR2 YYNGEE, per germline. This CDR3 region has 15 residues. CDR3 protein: CASSLPRDASYEQYV. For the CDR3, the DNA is TGTGCCAGCAGCCTTCCGAGGGACGCTTCCTACGAGCAGTACGTC.

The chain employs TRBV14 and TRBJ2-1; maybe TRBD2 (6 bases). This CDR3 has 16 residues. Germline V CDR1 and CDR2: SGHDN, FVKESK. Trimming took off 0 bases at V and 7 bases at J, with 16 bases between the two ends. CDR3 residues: CASSQELGLLGNEQFF. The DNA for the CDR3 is TGTGCCAGCAGCCAAGAGCTGGGACTCCTCGGGAATGAGCAGTTCTTC.

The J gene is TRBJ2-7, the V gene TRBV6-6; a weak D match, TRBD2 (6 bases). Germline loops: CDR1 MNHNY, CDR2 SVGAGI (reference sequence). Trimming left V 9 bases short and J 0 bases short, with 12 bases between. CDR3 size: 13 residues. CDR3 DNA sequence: TGTGCCAGTGGGACTTACAACTCCTACGAGCAGTACTTC. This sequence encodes CASGTYNSYEQYF.

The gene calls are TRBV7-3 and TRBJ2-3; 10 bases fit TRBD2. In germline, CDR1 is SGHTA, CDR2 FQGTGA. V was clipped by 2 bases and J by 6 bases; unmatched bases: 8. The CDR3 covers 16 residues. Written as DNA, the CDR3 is TGTGCCAGCAGCTTACTTAGCGGGAGGCCCGGGGATACGCAGTATTTT. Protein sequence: CASSLLSGRPGDTQYF.

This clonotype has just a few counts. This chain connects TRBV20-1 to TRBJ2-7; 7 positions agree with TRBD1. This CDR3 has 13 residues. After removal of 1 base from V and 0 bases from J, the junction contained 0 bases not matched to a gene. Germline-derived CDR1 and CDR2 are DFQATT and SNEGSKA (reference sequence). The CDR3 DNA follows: TGCAGTGCTAGAGGGGACAGCTCCTACGAGCAGTACTTC. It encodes CSARGDSSYEQYF.

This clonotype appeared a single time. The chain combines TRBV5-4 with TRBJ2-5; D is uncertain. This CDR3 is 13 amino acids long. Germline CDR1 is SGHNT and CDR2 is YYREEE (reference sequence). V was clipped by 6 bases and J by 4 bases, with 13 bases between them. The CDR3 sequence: CASNPQVSETQYF. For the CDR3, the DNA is TGTGCCAGCAACCCCCAAGTGTCAGAGACCCAGTACTTC.

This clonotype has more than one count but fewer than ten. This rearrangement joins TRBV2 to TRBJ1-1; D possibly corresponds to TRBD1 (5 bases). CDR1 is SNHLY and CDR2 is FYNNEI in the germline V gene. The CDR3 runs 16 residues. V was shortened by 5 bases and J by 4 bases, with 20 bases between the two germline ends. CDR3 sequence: CASSPRGGGAGTEAFF. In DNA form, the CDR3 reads TGTGCCAGCAGTCCTCGAGGCGGCGGGGCTGGCACTGAAGCTTTCTTT.

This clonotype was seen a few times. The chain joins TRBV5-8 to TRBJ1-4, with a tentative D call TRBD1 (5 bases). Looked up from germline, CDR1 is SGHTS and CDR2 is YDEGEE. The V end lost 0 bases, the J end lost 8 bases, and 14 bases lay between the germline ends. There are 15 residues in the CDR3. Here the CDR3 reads CASSLGTIQGEKLFF. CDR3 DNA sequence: TGTGCCAGCAGCTTGGGGACAATTCAAGGGGAAAAACTGTTTTTT.

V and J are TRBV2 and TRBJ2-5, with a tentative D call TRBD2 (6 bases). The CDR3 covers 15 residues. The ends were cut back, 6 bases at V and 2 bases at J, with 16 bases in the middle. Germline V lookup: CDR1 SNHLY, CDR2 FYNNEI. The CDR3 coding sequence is TGTGCCAGCAGCATGACTAGGAAGGGGCAAGAGACCCAGTACTTC. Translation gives CASSMTRKGQETQYF.

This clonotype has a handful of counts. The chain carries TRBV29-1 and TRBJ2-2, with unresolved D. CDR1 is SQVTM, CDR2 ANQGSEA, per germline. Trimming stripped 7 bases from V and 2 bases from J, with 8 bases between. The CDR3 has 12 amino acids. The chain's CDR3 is CSGSLNTGELFF. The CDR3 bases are TGCAGCGGGAGCTTAAACACCGGGGAGCTGTTTTTT.

CDR3 region: CASSQGWGADTQYF. DNA for the CDR3: TGCGCCAGCAGCCAAGGATGGGGCGCAGATACGCAGTATTTT. The rearrangement joins TRBV4-1 to TRBJ2-3; TRBD1 is a possible D gene (5 bases). V lost 1 base and J lost 4, with 9 bases in between. The germline gives CDR1 MGHRA, CDR2 YSYEKL. This CDR3 is 14 amino acids long.

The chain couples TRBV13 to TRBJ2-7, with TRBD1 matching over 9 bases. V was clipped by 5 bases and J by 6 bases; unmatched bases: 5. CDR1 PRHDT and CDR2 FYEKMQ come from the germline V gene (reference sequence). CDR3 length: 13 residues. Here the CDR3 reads CASSRDRAFEQYF. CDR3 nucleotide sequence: TGTGCCAGCAGCCGGGACAGGGCCTTCGAGCAGTACTTC.

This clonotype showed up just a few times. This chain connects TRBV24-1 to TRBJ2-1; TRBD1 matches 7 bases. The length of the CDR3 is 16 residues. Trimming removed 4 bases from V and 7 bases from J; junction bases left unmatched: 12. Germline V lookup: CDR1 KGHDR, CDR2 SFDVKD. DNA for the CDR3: TGTGCCACCAGTGACCCACGGACAGGAACTAAGAATGAGCAGTTCTTC. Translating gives CATSDPRTGTKNEQFF.

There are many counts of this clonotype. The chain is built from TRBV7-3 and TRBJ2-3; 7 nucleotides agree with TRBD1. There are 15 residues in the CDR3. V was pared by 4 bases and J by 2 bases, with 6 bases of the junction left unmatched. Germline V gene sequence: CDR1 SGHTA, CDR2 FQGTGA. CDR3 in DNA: TGTGCCAGCAGCTCACAGGGGCTCAACACAGATACGCAGTATTTT. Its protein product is CASSSQGLNTDTQYF.

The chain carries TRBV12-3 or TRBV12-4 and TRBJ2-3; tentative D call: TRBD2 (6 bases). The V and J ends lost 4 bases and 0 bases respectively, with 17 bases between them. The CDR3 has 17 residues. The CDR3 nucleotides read TGTGCCAGCAGTTCCCGGGGCGGGGCGACTAGCACAGATACGCAGTATTTT. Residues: CASSSRGGATSTDTQYF.

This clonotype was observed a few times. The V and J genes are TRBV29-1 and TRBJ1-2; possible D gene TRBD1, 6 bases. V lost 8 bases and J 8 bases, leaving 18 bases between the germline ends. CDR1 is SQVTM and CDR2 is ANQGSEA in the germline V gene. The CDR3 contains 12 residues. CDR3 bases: TGCAGCTCGAGCAGCAGGGGTGAAGGCTACACCTTC. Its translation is CSSSSRGEGYTF.

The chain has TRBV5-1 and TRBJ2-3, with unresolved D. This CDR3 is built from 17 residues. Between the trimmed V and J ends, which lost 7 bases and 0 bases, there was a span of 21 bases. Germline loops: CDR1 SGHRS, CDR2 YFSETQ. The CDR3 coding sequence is TGCGCCAGCCATGCCGGGCGGTCGACTTCTAGCACAGATACGCAGTATTTT. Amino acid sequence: CASHAGRSTSSTDTQYF.

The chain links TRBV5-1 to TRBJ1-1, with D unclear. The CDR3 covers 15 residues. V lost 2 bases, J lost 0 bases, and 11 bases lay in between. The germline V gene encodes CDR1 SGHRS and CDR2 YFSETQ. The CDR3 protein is CASSLEGVLNTEAFF. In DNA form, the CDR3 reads TGCGCCAGCAGCTTAGAGGGAGTCTTGAACACTGAAGCTTTCTTT. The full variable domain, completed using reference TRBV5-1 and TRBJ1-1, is KAGVTQTPRYLIKTRGQQVTLSCSPISGHRSVSWYQQTPGQGLQFLFEYFSETQRNKGNFPGRFSGRQFSNSRSEMNVSTLELGDSALYLCASSLEGVLNTEAFFGQGTRLTVV.

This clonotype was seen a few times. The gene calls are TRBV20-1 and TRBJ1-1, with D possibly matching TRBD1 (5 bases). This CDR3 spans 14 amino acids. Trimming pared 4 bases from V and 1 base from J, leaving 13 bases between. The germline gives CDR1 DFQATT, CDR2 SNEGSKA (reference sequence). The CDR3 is CSAIYQTGNTEAFF. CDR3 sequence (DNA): TGCAGTGCTATATATCAAACAGGGAACACTGAAGCTTTCTTT.

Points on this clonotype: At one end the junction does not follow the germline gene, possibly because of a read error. The CDR3 region is CASSLYLAGPTTDTRYF. In DNA form, the CDR3 reads TGCGCCAGCAGCTTGTATCTAGCGGGCCCTACCACAGATACGCGGTATTTT. This rearrangement joins TRBV5-1 to TRBJ2-3, with TRBD2 identical over 8 bases. The germline CDR1 and CDR2 sequences are SGHRS and YFSETQ. The length of the CDR3 is 17 residues.

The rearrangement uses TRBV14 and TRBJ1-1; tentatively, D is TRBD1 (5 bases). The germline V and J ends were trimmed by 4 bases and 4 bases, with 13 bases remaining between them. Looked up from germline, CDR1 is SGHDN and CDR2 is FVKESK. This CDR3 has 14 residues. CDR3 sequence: CASSLVGGVTEAFF. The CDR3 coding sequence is TGTGCCAGCAGCCTGGTGGGGGGGGTCACTGAAGCTTTCTTT.

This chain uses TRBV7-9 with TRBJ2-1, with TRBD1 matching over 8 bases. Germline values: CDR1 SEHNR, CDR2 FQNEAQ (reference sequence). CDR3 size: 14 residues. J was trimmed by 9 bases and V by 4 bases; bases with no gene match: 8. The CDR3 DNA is TGTGCCAGCAGCTCAGGAGGACAGGGCCGTGAGCAGTTCTTC. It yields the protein CASSSGGQGREQFF.

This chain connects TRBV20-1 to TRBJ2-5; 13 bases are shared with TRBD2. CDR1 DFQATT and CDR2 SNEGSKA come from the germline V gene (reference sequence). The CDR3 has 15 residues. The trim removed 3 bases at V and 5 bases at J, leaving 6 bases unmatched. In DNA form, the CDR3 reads TGCAGTGCTAGTGGGACTAGCGGGAACGAGGAGACCCAGTACTTC. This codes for CSASGTSGNEETQYF.

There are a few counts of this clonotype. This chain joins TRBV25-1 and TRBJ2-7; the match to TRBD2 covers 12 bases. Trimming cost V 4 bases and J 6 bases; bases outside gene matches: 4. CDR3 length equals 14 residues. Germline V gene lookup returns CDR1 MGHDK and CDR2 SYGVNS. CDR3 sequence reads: CASSGLAGVTEQYF. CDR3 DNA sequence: TGTGCCAGCAGTGGACTAGCGGGAGTAACCGAGCAGTACTTC.

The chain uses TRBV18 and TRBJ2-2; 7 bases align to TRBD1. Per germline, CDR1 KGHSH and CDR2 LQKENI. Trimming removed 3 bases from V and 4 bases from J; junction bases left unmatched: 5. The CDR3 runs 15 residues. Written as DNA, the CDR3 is TGTGCCAGCTCACCTCGACAGGGCTCCACCGGGGAGCTGTTTTTT. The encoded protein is CASSPRQGSTGELFF.